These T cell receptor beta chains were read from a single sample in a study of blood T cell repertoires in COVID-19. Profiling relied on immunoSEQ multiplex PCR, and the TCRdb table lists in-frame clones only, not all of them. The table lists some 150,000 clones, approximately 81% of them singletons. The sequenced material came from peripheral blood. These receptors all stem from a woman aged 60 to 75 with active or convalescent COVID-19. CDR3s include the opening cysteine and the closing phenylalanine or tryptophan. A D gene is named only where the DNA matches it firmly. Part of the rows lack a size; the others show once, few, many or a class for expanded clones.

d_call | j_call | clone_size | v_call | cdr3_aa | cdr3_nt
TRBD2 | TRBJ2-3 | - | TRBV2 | CASTRGGPNTQYF | TGTGCCAGCACGCGCGGGGGTCCGAATACGCAGTATTTT
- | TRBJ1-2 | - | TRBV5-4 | CASSLSLRGNYGYTF | TGTGCCAGCAGCTTGTCCCTAAGGGGTAACTATGGCTACACCTTC
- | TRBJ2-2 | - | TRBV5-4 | CASSQGKGRSTGELFF | TGTGCCAGCAGCCAGGGGAAGGGGCGATCCACCGGGGAGCTGTTTTTT
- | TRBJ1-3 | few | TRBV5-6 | CASSSGQFTGNTIYF | TGTGCCAGCAGCTCTGGACAGTTTACTGGAAACACCATATATTTT
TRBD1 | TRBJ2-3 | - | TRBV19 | CASSAGTASTDTQYF | TGTGCCAGTAGCGCTGGGACAGCTAGCACAGATACGCAGTATTTT
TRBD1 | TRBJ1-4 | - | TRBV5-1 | CASSLSGQDEKLFF | TGCGCCAGCAGCCTCTCGGGACAGGATGAAAAACTGTTTTTT
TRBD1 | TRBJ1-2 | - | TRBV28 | CASSSPGTGIPNYGYTF | TGTGCCAGCAGTTCTCCCGGGACAGGGATTCCTAACTATGGCTACACCTTC
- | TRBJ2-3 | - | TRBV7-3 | CASSPLRSGKDTQYF | TGTGCCAGCAGCCCGTTAAGGAGCGGAAAAGATACGCAGTATTTT
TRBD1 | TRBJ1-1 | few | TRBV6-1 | CASSEKGAGYTEAFF | TGTGCCAGCAGTGAGAAGGGGGCAGGATATACTGAAGCTTTCTTT
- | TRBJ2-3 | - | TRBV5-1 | CASSFQGGDTQYF | TGCGCCAGCAGCTTTCAGGGAGGAGATACGCAGTATTTT
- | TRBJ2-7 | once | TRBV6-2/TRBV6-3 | CASSYEVGGHALF | TGTGCCAGCAGTTACGAGGTTGGGGGCCACGCCCTCTTC
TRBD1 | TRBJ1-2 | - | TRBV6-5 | CASRIGTGLNYGYTF | TGTGCCAGCAGGATCGGGACAGGATTAAACTATGGCTACACCTTC
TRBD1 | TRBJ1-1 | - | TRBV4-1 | CASSQELQGSAFF | TGCGCCAGCAGCCAAGAACTACAGGGGTCAGCTTTCTTT
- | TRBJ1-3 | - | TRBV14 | CASSQEAGLTGNTIYF | TGTGCCAGCAGCCAAGAGGCGGGGTTAACTGGAAACACCATATATTTT
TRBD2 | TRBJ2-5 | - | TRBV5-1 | CASSLEVAGGPETQYF | TGCGCCAGCAGCTTGGAGGTAGCGGGGGGCCCAGAGACCCAGTACTTC
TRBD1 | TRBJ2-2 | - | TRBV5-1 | CASSSTGVGTGELFF | TGCGCCAGCAGCTCCACAGGGGTTGGCACCGGGGAGCTGTTTTTT